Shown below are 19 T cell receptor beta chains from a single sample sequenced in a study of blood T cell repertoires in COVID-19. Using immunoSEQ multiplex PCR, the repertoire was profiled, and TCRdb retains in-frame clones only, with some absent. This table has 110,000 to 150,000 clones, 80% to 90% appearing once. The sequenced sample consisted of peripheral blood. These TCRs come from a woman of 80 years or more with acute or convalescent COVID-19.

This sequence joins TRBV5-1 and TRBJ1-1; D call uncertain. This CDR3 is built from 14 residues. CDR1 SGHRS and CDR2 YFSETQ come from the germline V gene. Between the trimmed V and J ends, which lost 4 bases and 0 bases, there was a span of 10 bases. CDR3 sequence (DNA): TGCGCCAGCAGCCCGCGGGCCATGAACACTGAAGCTTTCTTT. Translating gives CASSPRAMNTEAFF.

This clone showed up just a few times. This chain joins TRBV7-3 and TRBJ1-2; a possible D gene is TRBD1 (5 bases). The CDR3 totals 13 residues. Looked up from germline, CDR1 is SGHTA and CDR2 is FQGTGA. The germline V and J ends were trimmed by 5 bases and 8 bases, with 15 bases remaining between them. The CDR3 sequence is CASSLPGGNGYTF. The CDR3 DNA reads TGTGCCAGCAGCCTCCCCGGGGGTAACGGCTACACCTTC.

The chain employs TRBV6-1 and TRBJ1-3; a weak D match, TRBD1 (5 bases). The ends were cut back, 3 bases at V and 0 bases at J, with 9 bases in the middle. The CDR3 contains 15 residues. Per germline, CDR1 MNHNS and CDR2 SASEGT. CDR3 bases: TGTGCCAGCAGTGACCAGGGTCGCTCTGGAAACACCATATATTTT. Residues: CASSDQGRSGNTIYF.

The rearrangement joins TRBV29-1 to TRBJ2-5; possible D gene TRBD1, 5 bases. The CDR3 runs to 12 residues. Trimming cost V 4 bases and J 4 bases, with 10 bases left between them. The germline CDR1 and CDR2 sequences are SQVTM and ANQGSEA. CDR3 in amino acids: CSVVKGAETQYF. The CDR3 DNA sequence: TGCAGCGTTGTGAAAGGGGCAGAGACCCAGTACTTC.

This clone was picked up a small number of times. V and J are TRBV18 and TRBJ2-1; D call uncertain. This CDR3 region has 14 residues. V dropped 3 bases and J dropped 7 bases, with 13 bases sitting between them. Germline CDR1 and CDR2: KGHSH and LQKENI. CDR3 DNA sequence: TGTGCCAGCTCACCGACCTGGGCGCTTAATGAGCAGTTCTTC. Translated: CASSPTWALNEQFF.

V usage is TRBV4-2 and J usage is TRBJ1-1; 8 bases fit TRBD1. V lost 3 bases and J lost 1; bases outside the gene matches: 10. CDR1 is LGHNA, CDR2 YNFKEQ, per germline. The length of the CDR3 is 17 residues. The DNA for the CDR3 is TGTGCCAGCAGCCAGGTTGGACAGGGAGATTGGAACACTGAAGCTTTCTTT. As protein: CASSQVGQGDWNTEAFF.

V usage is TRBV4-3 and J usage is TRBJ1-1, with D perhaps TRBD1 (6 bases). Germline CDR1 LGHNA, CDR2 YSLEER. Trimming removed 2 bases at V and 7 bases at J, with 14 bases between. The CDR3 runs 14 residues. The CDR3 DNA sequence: TGCGCCAGCAGCCAACTACAGGGTTCGAGTGAAGCTTTCTTT. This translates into CASSQLQGSSEAFF.

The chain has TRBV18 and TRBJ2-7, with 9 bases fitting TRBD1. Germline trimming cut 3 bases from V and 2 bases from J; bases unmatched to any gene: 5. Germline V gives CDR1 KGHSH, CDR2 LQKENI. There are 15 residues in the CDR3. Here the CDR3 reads CASSPGTGSTYEQYF. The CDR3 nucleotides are TGTGCCAGCTCACCCGGGACAGGGTCTACCTACGAGCAGTACTTC.

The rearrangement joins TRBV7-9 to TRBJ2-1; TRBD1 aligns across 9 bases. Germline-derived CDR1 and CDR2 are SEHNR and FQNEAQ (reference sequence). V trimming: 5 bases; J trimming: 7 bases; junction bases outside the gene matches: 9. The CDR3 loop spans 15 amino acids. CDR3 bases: TGTGCCAGCAGCGCTCCGGACAGGGGCGGGAATGAGCAGTTCTTC. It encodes CASSAPDRGGNEQFF.

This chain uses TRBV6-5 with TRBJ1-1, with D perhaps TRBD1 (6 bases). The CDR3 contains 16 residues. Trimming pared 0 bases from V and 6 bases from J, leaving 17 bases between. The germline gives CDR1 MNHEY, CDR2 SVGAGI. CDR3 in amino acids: CASSYSSVGAQPEAFF. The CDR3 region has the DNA TGTGCCAGCAGTTACTCAAGTGTGGGGGCGCAACCTGAAGCTTTCTTT.

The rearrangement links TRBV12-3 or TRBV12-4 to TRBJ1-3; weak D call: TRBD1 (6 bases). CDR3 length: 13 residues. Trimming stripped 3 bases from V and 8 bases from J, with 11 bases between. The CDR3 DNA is TGTGCCAGCAGTTTCCAACAGGGAGACACCATATATTTT. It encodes CASSFQQGDTIYF.

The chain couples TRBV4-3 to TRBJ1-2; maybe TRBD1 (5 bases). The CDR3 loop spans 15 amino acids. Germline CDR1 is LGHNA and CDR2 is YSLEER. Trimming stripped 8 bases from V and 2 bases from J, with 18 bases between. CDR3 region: CASARMGGENYGYTF. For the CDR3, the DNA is TGCGCCAGCGCAAGAATGGGAGGGGAAAACTATGGCTACACCTTC.

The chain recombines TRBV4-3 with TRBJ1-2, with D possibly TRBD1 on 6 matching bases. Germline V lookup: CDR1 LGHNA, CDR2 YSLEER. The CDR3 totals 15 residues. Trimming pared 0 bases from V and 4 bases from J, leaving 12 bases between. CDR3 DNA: TGCGCCAGCAGCCAAGATCAGACAGGCCCCTATGGCTACACCTTC. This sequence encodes CASSQDQTGPYGYTF.

CDR3 loop: CASLQGSYGYTF. As DNA, the CDR3 is TGTGCCAGCCTACAGGGGAGCTATGGCTACACCTTC. The V gene is TRBV2, the J gene TRBJ1-2, with 7 bases fitting TRBD1. Germline values: CDR1 SNHLY, CDR2 FYNNEI. V gave up 8 bases and J gave up 4 bases; unmatched junction bases: 4. The CDR3 length is 12 residues.

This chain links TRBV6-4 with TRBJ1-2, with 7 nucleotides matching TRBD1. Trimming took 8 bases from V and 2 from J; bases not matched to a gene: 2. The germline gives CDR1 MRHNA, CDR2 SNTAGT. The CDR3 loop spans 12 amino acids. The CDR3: CASGDRNYGYTF. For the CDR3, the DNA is TGTGCCAGCGGGGACAGAAACTATGGCTACACCTTC.

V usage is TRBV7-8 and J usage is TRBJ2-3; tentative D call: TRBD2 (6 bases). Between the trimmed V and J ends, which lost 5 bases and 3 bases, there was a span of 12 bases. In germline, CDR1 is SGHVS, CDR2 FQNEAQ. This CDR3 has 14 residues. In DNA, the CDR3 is TGTGCCAGCAGCCCCGGGGGAAGGACAGATACGCAGTATTTT. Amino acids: CASSPGGRTDTQYF. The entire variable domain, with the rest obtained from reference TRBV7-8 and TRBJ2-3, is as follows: GAGVSQSPRYKVAKRGQDVALRCDPISGHVSLFWYQQALGQGPEFLTYFQNEAQLDKSGLPSDRFFAERPEGSVSTLKIQRTQQEDSAVYLCASSPGGRTDTQYFGPGTRLTVL.

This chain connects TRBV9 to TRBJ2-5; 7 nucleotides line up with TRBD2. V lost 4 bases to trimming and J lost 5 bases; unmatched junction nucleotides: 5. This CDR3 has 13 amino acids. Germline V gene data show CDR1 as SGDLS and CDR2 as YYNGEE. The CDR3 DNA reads TGTGCCAGCAGCCCCGGACTAGTGGAGACCCAGTACTTC. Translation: CASSPGLVETQYF.

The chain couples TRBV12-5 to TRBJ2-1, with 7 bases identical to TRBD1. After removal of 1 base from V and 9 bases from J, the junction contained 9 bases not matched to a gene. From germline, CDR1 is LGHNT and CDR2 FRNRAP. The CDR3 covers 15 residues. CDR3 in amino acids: CASGLGPIGGLEQFF. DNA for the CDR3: TGTGCTAGTGGTTTGGGGCCTATAGGGGGCCTTGAGCAGTTCTTC.

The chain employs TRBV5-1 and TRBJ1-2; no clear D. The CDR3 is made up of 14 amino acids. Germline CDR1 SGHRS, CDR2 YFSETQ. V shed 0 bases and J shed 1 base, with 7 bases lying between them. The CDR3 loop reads CASSLDRYNYGYTF. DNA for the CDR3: TGCGCCAGCAGCTTGGACCGCTATAACTATGGCTACACCTTC.